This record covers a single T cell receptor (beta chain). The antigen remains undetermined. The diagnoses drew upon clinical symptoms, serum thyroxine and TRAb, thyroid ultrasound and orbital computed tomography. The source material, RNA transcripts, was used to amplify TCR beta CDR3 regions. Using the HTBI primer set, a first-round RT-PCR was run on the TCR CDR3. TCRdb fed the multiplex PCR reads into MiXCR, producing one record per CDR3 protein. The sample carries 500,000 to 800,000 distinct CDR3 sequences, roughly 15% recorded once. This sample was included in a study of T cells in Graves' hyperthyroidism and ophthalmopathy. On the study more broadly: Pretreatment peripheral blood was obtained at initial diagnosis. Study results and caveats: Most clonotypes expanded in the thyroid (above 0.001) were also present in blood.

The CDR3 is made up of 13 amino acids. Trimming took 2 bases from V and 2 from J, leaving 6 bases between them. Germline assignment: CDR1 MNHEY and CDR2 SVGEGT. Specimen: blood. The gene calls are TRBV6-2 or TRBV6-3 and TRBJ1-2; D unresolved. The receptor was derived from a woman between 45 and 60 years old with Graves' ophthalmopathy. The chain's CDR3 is CASSYERNYGYTF. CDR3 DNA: TGTGCCAGCAGTTACGAGAGGAACTATGGCTACACCTTC.